These 5 T cell receptor beta chains came from one sample sequenced in a study of shared clonotypes between healthy human individuals. The table came from immunoSEQ multiplex PCR; TCRdb's copy has only in-frame clones and leaves some out. The sample carries approximately 2,000,000 clones, 85% to 95% recorded once. The sequenced sample was naive CD4+ T cells from PBMCs. Subset meaning: CD45RA+ positively selected. The receptors shown here come from a man aged 18 to 29 in good health. Some clones in this sample may be carry-over from other donors' samples.

CDR3 sequence (DNA): TGTGCCAGCAGTTACCCCGGACACCCCTCCACAGATACGCAGTATTTT. It codes for CASSYPGHPSTDTQYF. This chain links TRBV6-6 with TRBJ2-3, with a weak D call TRBD1 (5 bases). The CDR3 spans 16 residues. Deletions cut 2 bases from V and 2 bases from J, with 14 bases between. Per the germline V gene, CDR1 is MNHNY and CDR2 is SVGAGI (reference sequence).

This clone has just one count. The V gene is TRBV28, the J gene TRBJ2-5; 9 bases line up with TRBD2. The germline gives CDR1 MDHEN, CDR2 SYDVKM. The CDR3 length is 13 residues. V shed 10 bases, J shed 3 bases, and the junction held 6 bases outside the gene matches. CDR3 coding DNA: TGTGCCACCACTAGCGGGTTAAAAGAGACCCAGTACTTC. Protein: CATTSGLKETQYF.

The V call is TRBV4-2, the J call TRBJ2-1, with 10 bases that match TRBD2. Trimming took 0 bases from V and 3 from J; bases not matched to a gene: 2. Germline V CDR1 and CDR2: LGHNA, YNFKEQ. The CDR3 length is 16 residues. The CDR3 sequence: CASSQDLAGDYNEQFF. DNA for the CDR3: TGTGCCAGCAGCCAAGATCTAGCGGGAGACTACAATGAGCAGTTCTTC.

The J gene is TRBJ2-2, the V gene TRBV2; TRBD2 aligns across 14 bases. V lost 5 bases and J lost 5; bases outside the gene matches: 7. The CDR3 runs to 17 residues. The V gene's germline CDR1 is SNHLY and CDR2 FYNNEI. Here the CDR3 reads CASSSGTSGRRTGELFF. The CDR3 nucleotides read TGTGCCAGCAGTAGCGGGACTAGCGGGAGAAGGACCGGGGAGCTGTTTTTT. Complete variable domain (other parts from reference TRBV2 and TRBJ2-2): EPEVTQTPSHQVTQMGQEVILRCVPISNHLYFYWYRQILGQKVEFLVSFYNNEISEKSEIFDDQFSVERPDGSNFTLKIRSTKLEDSAMYFCASSSGTSGRRTGELFFGEGSRLTVL.

The chain couples TRBV19 to TRBJ1-2, with 8 bases matching TRBD1. Germline CDR1 and CDR2: LNHDA and SQIVND (reference sequence). The junction had 11 bases not matched to a gene; V was cut back by 7 bases and J by 4 bases. The CDR3 has 15 residues. The CDR3, as DNA: TGTGCCAGTACTCCTGGTCCAGGGGGCTTCTATGGCTACACCTTC. This codes for CASTPGPGGFYGYTF.